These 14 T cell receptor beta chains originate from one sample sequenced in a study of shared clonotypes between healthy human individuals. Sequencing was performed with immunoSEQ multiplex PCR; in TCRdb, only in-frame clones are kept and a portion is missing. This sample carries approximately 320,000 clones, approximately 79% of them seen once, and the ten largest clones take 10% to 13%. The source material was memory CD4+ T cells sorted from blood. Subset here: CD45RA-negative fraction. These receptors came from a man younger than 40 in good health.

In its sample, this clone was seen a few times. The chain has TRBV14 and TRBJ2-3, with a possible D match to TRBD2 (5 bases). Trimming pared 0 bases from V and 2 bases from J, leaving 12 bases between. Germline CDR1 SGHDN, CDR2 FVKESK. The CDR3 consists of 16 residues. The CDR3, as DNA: TGTGCCAGCAGCCAAGACCGGTCAGCGGACACAGATACGCAGTATTTT. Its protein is CASSQDRSADTDTQYF. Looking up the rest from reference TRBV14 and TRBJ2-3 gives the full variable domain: EAGVTQFPSHSVIEKGQTVTLRCDPISGHDNLYWYRRVMGKEIKFLLHFVKESKQDESGMPNNRFLAERTGGTYSTLKVQPAELEDSGVYFCASSQDRSADTDTQYFGPGTRLTVL.

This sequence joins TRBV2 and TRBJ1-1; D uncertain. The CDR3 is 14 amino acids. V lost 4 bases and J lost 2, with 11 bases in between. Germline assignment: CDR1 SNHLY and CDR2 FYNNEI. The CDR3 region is CASSGRWGNTEAFF. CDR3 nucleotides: TGTGCCAGCAGTGGTCGATGGGGAAACACTGAAGCTTTCTTT.

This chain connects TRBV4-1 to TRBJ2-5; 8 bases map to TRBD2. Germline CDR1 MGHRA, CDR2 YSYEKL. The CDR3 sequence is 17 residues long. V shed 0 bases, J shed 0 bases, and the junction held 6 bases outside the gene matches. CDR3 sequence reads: CASSQEAGEFYQETQYF. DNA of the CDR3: TGCGCCAGCAGCCAAGAAGCGGGAGAATTCTACCAAGAGACCCAGTACTTC.

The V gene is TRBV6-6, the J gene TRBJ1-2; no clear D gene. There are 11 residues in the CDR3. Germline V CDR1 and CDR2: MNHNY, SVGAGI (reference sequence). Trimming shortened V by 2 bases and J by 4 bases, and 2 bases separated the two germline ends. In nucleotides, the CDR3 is TGTGCCAGCAGTTACGGCTATGGCTACACCTTC. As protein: CASSYGYGYTF.

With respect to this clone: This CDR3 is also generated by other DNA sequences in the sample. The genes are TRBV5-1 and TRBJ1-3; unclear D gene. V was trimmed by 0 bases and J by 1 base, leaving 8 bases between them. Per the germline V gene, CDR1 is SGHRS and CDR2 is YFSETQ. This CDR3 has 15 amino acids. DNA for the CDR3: TGCGCCAGCAGCTTGGCCCCCGGTTCTGGAAACACCATATATTTT. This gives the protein CASSLAPGSGNTIYF.

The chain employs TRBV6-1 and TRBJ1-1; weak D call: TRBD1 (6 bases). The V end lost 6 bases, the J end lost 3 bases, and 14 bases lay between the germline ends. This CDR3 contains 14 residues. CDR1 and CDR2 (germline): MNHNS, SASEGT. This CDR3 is CASRSTGRDTEAFF. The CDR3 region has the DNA TGTGCCAGCAGGTCGACAGGAAGGGACACTGAAGCTTTCTTT.

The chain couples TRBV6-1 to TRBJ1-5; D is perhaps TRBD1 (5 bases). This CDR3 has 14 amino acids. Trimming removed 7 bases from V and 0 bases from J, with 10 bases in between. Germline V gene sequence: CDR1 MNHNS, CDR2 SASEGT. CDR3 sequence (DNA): TGTGCCAGCACTCGGGGGATTAGCAATCAGCCCCAGCATTTT. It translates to CASTRGISNQPQHF.

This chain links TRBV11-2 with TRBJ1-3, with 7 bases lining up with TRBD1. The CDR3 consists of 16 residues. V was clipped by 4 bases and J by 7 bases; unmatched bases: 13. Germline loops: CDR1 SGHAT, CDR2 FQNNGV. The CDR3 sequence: CASSSGETGLGNTIYF. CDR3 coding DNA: TGTGCCAGCAGCTCGGGGGAGACAGGGCTTGGCAACACCATATATTTT.

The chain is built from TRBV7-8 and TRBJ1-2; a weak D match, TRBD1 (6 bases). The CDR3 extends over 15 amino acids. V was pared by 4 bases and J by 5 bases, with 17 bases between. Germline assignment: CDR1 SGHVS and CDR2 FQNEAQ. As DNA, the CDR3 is TGTGCCAGCAGCTCTGGTTGGGGGCCACAATATGGCTACACCTTC. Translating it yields CASSSGWGPQYGYTF.

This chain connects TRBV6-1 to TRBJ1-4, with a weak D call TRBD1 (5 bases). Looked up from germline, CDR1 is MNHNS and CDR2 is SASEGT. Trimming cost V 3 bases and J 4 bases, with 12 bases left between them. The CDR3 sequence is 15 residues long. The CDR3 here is CASSDLTDYNEKLFF. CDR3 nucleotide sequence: TGTGCCAGCAGTGACCTGACAGATTATAATGAAAAACTGTTTTTT.

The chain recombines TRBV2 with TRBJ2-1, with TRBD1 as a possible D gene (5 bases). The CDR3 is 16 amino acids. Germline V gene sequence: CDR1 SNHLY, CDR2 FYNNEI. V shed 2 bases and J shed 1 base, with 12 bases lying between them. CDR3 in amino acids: CASSENRKASYNEQFF. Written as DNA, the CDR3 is TGTGCCAGCAGTGAAAACAGGAAGGCGTCCTACAATGAGCAGTTCTTC.

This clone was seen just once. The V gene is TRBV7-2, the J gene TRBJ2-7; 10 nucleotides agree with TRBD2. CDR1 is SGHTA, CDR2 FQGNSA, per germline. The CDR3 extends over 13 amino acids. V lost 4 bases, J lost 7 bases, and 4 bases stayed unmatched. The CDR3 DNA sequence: TGTGCCAGCAGCTCGGGACTAGCGAGGGAGCAGTACTTC. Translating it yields CASSSGLAREQYF.

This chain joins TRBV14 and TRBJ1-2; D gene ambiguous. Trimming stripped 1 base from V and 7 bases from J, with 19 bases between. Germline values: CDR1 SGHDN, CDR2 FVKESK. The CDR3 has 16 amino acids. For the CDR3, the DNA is TGTGCCAGCAGCCAAGCTCCAGCAGGCGGCCGGGGTGGCTACACCTTC. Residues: CASSQAPAGGRGGYTF.

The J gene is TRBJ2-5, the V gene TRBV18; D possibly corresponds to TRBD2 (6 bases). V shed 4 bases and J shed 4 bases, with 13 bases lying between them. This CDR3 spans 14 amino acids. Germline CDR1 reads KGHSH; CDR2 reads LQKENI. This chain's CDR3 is CASSLRLDRETQYF. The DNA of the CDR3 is TGTGCCAGCTCACTACGACTAGATCGAGAGACCCAGTACTTC.